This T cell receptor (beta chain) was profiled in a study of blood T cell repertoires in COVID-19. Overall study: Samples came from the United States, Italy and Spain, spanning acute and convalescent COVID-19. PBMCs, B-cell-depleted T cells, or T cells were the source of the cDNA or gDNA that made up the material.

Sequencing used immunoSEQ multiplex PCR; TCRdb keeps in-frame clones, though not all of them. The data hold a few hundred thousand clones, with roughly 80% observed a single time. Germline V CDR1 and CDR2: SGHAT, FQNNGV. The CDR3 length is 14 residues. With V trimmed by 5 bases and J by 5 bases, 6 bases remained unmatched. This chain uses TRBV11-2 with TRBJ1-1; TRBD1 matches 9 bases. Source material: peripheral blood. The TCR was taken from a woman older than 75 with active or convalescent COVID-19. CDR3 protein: CASSRDRVETEAFF. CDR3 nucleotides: TGTGCCAGCAGCCGGGACAGGGTGGAAACTGAAGCTTTCTTT.